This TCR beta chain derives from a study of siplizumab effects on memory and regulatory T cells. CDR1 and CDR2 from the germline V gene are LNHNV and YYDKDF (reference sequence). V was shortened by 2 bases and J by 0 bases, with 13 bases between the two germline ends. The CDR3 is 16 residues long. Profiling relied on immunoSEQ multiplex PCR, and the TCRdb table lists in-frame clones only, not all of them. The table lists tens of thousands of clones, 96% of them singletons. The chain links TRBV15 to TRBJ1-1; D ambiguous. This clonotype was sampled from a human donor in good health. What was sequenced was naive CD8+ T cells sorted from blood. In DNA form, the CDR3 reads TGTGCCACCAGCAGACGTCCGGACGGGATGAACACTGAAGCTTTCTTT. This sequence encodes CATSRRPDGMNTEAFF.